This T cell receptor beta chain stems from a study of T cells in Graves' hyperthyroidism and ophthalmopathy. With respect to this clonotype: This could be a read error, since a much larger clone is one nucleotide away.

The TCR beta CDR3 regions underwent amplification using RNA transcripts as the source. Researchers ran a first-round RT-PCR on the TCR CDR3 using the HTBI primer set. MiXCR, run by TCRdb on the multiplex PCR reads, gives a single entry per CDR3 protein. The table lists about 320,000 distinct CDR3 sequences, approximately 15% of them singletons, with 33% in the top ten. The CDR3 length is 14 residues. V was cut by 5 bases and J by 3 bases, with 14 bases left in between. Germline V gene data show CDR1 as LNHNV and CDR2 as YYDKDF (reference sequence). This sequence was found in a man aged 25 to 40 with Graves' hyperthyroidism. The sequenced sample consisted of blood. The chain links TRBV15 to TRBJ2-7, with D possibly called TRBD1 or TRBD2 (5 bases each). The CDR3 sequence is CATSPGRVSYEQYF. In DNA form, the CDR3 reads TGTGCCACCAGCCCGGGGCGGGTGAGCTACGAGCAGTACTTC.